These 3 T cell receptor beta chains came from one sample sequenced in a study of shared clonotypes between healthy human individuals. Sequenced by immunoSEQ multiplex PCR; TCRdb stores in-frame clones only, minus some. The sample contains over a million clones, 98% of which appear only once. The sequencing input was naive CD4+ T cells sorted from blood. Subset specified: CD45RA+ positively selected. Receptors were obtained from a man in his thirties or forties in good health.

Regarding this clone: Other DNA variants within this sample encode the same CDR3. This chain connects TRBV28 to TRBJ1-2; 7 bases line up with TRBD1. V gave up 6 bases and J gave up 3 bases; unmatched junction bases: 4. Germline V gives CDR1 MDHEN, CDR2 SYDVKM. This CDR3 region has 13 residues. The CDR3 here is CASSLTGDYGYTF. CDR3 coding DNA: TGTGCCAGCAGCTTAACAGGGGACTATGGCTACACCTTC.

The chain has TRBV2 and TRBJ2-5; 11 nucleotides align to TRBD1. V lost 6 bases to trimming and J lost 4 bases; unmatched junction nucleotides: 4. CDR1 and CDR2 from the germline V gene are SNHLY and FYNNEI. The CDR3 runs to 14 residues. The CDR3 region is CASRGQGVIETQYF. The CDR3 nucleotides are TGTGCCAGCAGGGGACAGGGGGTAATAGAGACCCAGTACTTC.

The chain links TRBV5-1 to TRBJ2-7; weak D call: TRBD1 (6 bases). The germline V and J ends were trimmed by 0 bases and 0 bases, with 10 bases remaining between them. CDR1 and CDR2 (germline): SGHRS, YFSETQ. This CDR3 spans 15 amino acids. The CDR3 here is CASSLGTARSYEQYF. The DNA for the CDR3 is TGCGCCAGCAGCTTGGGGACAGCACGCTCCTACGAGCAGTACTTC.